The T cell receptor beta chain under discussion was sequenced for a study of OX40 agonist ivuxolimab in advanced cancers. TCRdb's table, derived via immunoSEQ multiplex PCR, lists solely in-frame clones and lacks some. The table shows more than 35,000 clones, with around 80% occurring only once. Concerning this clone: Its antigen remains unidentified.

CDR3 length: 15 amino acids. Germline CDR1 is LNHDA and CDR2 is SQIVND (reference sequence). V gave up 3 bases and J gave up 8 bases, with 14 bases separating them. Study observations and caveats: Also showing low normalized T-cell clonal expansion were some of the nonresponders.

The clonotype was recovered from an adult with an advanced solid tumor such as melanoma, head and neck, liver or kidney cancer. The sample here was CD4+ or CD8+ T cells sorted from blood, taken in a trial of the OX40 agonist ivuxolimab. The V call is TRBV19, the J call TRBJ1-6; D unresolved. CDR3 protein: CASSMSVQWDSPLHF. CDR3 sequence (DNA): TGTGCCAGTAGTATGTCCGTCCAGTGGGATTCACCCCTCCACTTT.